This TCR beta chain was profiled in a study of response to subunit inactivated influenza vaccine. The germline V gene encodes CDR1 SQVTM and CDR2 ANQGSEA. CDR3 length: 12 residues. V was shortened by 5 bases and J by 5 bases, with 13 bases between the two germline ends. TCRdb called the RT-PCR reads again in MiXCR, with one record for every CDR3 protein. The sample lists about 650,000 distinct CDR3 sequences; approximately 14% were seen once. The rearrangement links TRBV29-1 to TRBJ2-7; D gene ambiguous. This clonotype originated in a man over 45 who received an inactivated influenza vaccine. The specimen comprised PBMCs from blood, sampled approximately 15 days before vaccination. Here the CDR3 DNA reads TGCAGCGTTAGCGTCCTTGGTAACGAGCAGTACTTC. This translates into CSVSVLGNEQYF.